The text below deals with one T cell receptor beta chain. What it binds is unknown. Combining a sample-barcoded 5' primer with a J-beta primer mix, a second PCR ran for about 6 to 12 cycles. Tags on each cDNA molecule came from a template-switch adaptor with 12 random nucleotides. TCRdb fed the 5' RACE reads into MiXCR, producing one record per CDR3 protein. Among some 1.7 million distinct CDR3 sequences listed, about 30% were seen once. This sample is drawn from a study of blood T cells in healthy people across ages. Broader study findings: Estimated diversity, derived from one million T cells, was regarded as an underestimate.

V lost 3 bases, J lost 9 bases, and 12 bases lay in between. The CDR3 loop spans 12 amino acids. Germline V gene sequence: CDR1 DFQATT, CDR2 SNEGSKA (reference sequence). This chain links TRBV20-1 with TRBJ1-5; perhaps TRBD1 as D (5 bases). The TCR was taken from a woman aged 25 to 39 in good health. Material: blood. For the CDR3, the DNA is TGCAGTGCTAGGGGGCGAGCGGGGCCCCAGCATTTT. Amino acids: CSARGRAGPQHF.